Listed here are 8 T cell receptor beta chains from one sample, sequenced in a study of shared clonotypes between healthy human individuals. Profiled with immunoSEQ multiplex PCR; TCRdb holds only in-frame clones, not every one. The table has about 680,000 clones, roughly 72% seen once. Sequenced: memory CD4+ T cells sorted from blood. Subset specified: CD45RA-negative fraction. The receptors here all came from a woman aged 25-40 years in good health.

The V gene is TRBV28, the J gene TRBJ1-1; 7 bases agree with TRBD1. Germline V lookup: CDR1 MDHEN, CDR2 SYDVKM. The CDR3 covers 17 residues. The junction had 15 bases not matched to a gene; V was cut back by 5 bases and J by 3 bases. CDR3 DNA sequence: TGTGCCAGCAGTCCCGAGGACAGGCGGATGGGGGACACTGAAGCTTTCTTT. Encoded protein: CASSPEDRRMGDTEAFF.

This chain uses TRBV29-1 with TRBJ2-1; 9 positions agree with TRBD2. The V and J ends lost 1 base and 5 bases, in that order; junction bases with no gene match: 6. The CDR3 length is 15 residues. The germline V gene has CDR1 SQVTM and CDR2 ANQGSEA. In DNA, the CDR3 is TGCAGCGTTGAAGTAAGAGCGGGAGGCCACAATGAGCAGTTCTTC. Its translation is CSVEVRAGGHNEQFF.

The CDR3 here is CASRTEHRSGNTIYF. The DNA of the CDR3 is TGTGCCAGCCGGACTGAGCACCGCTCTGGAAACACCATATATTTT. V gene TRBV5-8 combines with J gene TRBJ1-3; D gene unclear. CDR3 length equals 15 residues. Germline assignment: CDR1 SGHTS and CDR2 YDEGEE. V lost 7 bases and J lost 0, with 14 bases in between.

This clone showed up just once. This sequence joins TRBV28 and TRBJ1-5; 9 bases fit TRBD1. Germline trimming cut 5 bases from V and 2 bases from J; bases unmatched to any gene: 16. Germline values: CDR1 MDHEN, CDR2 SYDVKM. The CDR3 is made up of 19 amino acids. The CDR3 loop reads CASSGLGQGSGRRNQPQHF. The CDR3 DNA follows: TGTGCCAGCAGTGGCTTGGGACAGGGATCTGGTCGGCGCAATCAGCCCCAGCATTTT.

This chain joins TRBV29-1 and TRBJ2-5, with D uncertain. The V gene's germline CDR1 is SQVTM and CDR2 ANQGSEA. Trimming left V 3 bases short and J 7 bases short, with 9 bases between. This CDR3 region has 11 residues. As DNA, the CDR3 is TGCAGCGTTGAGGCTAGGGCGACCCAGTACTTC. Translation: CSVEARATQYF.

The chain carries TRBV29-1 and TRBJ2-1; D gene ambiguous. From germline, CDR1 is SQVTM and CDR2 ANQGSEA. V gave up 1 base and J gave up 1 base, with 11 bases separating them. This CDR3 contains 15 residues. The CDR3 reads CSVEGRNGSYNEQFF. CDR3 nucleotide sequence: TGCAGCGTTGAAGGTAGGAACGGGTCCTACAATGAGCAGTTCTTC.

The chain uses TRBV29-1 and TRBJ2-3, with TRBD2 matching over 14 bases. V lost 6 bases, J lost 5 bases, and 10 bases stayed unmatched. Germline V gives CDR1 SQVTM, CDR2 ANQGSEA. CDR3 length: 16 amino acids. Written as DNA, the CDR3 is TGCAGCGTCTCAGGACTAGCGGGAGGCATGAAAGATACGCAGTATTTT. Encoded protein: CSVSGLAGGMKDTQYF.

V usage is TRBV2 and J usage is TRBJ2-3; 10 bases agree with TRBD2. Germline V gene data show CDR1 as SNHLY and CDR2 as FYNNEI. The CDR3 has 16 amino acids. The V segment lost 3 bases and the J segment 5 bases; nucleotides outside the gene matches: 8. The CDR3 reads CASSDSSSGSVDTQYF. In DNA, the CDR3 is TGTGCCAGCAGTGATAGTTCTAGCGGGAGTGTAGATACGCAGTATTTT. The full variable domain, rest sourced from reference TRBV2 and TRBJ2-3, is EPEVTQTPSHQVTQMGQEVILRCVPISNHLYFYWYRQILGQKVEFLVSFYNNEISEKSEIFDDQFSVERPDGSNFTLKIRSTKLEDSAMYFCASSDSSSGSVDTQYFGPGTRLTVL.